This T cell receptor beta chain emerged from a study of T cell repertoires in cytomegalovirus infection. As for the study in general: Matching HLA type, along with CMV infection, was indicated by public TCR beta signatures.

TCRdb recomputed calls from the reads with MiXCR, one row per CDR3 protein. The sample shows approximately 250,000 distinct CDR3 sequences, 6% to 8% of them seen only once. This CDR3 region has 16 residues. The V gene's germline CDR1 is DFQATT and CDR2 SNEGSKA (reference sequence). V was shortened by 3 bases and J by 5 bases, with 19 bases between the two germline ends. The sequencing input was PBMCs. The TCR comes from a human donor in good health (CMV status not recorded). Some clones in this sample may be carry-over from other donors' samples. The gene calls are TRBV20-1 and TRBJ2-2; D unclear. The CDR3 bases are TGCAGTGCTAGTGCTGGTCCCCAGCTAAGGACCGGGGAGCTGTTTTTT. This sequence encodes CSASAGPQLRTGELFF.